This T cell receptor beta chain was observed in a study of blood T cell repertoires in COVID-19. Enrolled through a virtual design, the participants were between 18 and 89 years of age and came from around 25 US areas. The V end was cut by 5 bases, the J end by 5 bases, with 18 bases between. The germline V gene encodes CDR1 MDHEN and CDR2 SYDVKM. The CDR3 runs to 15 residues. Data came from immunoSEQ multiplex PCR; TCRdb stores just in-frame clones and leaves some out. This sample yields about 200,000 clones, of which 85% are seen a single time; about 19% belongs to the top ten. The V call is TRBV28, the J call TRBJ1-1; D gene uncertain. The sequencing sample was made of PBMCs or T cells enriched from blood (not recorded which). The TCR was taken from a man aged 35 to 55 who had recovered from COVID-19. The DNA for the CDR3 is TGTGCCAGCAGTGGCGCCCGGGGAACGGTGACTGAAGCTTTCTTT. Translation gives CASSGARGTVTEAFF.